These 2 T cell receptor beta chains came from one sample sequenced in a study of blood T cells in healthy people across ages. Combining a sample-barcoded 5' primer with a J-beta primer mix, a second PCR ran for roughly 7 to 12 cycles. From the 5' RACE reads, TCRdb called clonotypes with MiXCR, one entry per CDR3 protein. The profile shows approximately 820,000 distinct CDR3 sequences, under 45% of them singletons. The sample comprised blood. These receptors were taken from a man aged 55 to 70 in good health.

V is TRBV7-2 and J is TRBJ2-5, with 7 positions matching TRBD1. The tail of the sequence fits TRBJ2-7 better, so the J call may be wrong. The CDR3 is 14 residues long. Germline V gene sequence: CDR1 SGHTA, CDR2 FQGNSA. CDR3 protein: CASSLEGAHYEQYF. DNA for the CDR3: TGTGCCAGCAGCTTAGAGGGGGCACACTACGAGCAGTACTTC.

This clonotype came up many times. V usage is TRBV29-1 and J usage is TRBJ2-5, with TRBD1 matching 11 bases. Trimming removed 6 bases from V and 13 bases from J; junction bases left unmatched: 7. The CDR3 has 11 amino acids. Germline-derived CDR1 and CDR2 are SQVTM and ANQGSEA. The CDR3 nucleotides are TGCAGCGTAGAGGACAGGGGGCGATGGTACTTC. Protein product: CSVEDRGRWYF.